The entry that follows covers one TCR beta chain sequence. The antigen is unknown. The data derive from a study of shared clonotypes between healthy human individuals. Study-level points and caveats: Clonotypes shared by all four sorted-subset donors had higher generation probabilities than non-shared clonotypes.

The germline V gene encodes CDR1 PRHDT and CDR2 FYEKMQ (reference sequence). CDR3 size: 14 residues. Between the trimmed V and J ends, which lost 3 bases and 0 bases, there was a span of 9 bases. Repertoires were generated with immunoSEQ multiplex PCR, while TCRdb's copy carries only in-frame clones and drops some. The table includes 1.5 million to 2.5 million clones, less than 95% detected once. Naive-designated CD8 cells lacked CD45RO, were positively enriched for CCR7, and omitted terminally differentiated effector memory CD45RA+ cells. The rearrangement uses TRBV13 and TRBJ2-7; D unclear. The clonotype was recovered from a young man in good health. The sample taken for sequencing was naive CD8+ T cells sorted from blood. This chain's CDR3 is CASSFLEDSYEQYF. The CDR3 DNA is TGTGCCAGCAGCTTTCTTGAGGACTCCTACGAGCAGTACTTC.